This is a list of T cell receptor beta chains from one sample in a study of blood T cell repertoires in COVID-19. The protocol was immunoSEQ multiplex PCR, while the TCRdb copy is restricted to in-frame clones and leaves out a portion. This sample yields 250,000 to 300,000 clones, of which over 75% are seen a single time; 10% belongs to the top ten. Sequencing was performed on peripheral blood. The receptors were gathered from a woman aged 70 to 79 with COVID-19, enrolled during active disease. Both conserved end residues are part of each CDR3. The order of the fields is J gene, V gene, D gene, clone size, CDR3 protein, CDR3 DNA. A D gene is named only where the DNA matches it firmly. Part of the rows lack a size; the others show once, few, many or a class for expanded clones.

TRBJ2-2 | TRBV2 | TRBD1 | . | CASSRDGTENTGELFF | TGTGCCAGCAGTCGTGATGGGACAGAGAACACCGGGGAGCTGTTTTTT
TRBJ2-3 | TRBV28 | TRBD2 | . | CASSFLGLAEADTQYF | TGTGCCAGCAGTTTTCTGGGACTAGCGGAAGCAGATACGCAGTATTTT
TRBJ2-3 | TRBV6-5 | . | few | CASREGTVTDTQYF | TGTGCCAGCAGGGAGGGGACAGTGACAGATACGCAGTATTTT
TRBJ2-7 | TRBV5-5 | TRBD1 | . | CASSLQGTYEQYF | TGTGCCAGCAGCTTACAGGGGACCTACGAGCAGTACTTC
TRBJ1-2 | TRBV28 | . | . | CASSLTADGYTF | TGTGCCAGCAGCCTGACAGCCGATGGCTACACCTTC
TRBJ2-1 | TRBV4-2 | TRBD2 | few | CASSQASGSGDNEQFF | TGTGCCAGCAGCCAAGCTTCCGGTAGCGGGGACAATGAGCAGTTCTTC
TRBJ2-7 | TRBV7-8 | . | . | CASTPGSSRNEQYF | TGTGCCAGCACCCCAGGTTCTAGCAGAAACGAGCAGTACTTC
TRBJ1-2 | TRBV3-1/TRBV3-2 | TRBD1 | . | CASSHPGDRYYGYTF | TGTGCCAGCAGCCACCCCGGGGACAGATACTATGGCTACACCTTC
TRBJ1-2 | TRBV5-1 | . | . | CASSLEEGVDGYTF | TGCGCCAGCAGCTTGGAGGAGGGCGTGGATGGCTACACCTTC
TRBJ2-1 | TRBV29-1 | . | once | CSVGSDEQFF | TGCAGCGTTGGCTCGGATGAGCAGTTCTTC
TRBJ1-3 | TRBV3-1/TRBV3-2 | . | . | CASSQASGAGNTIYF | TGTGCCAGCAGCCAAGCATCAGGGGCTGGAAACACCATATATTTT
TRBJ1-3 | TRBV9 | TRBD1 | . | CASSTIPGQTGSGNTIYF | TGTGCCAGCAGCACTATCCCGGGACAGACGGGCTCTGGAAACACCATATATTTT